This T cell receptor beta chain was observed in a study of monozygotic twins with inflammatory bowel disease (dated by TCRdb to about 2019). About the study as a whole: The full study comprised some 30 monozygotic twin pairs: nine German pairs (four IBD-concordant, five IBD-discordant) and 19 IBD-discordant Danish pairs. The search for disease-associated traits relied mainly on comparing IBD patients with their genetically identical healthy co-twins within discordant pairs. Each individual had, on average, about 151 000 unique TCRalpha sequences and 181 000 unique TCRbeta sequences available for analysis.

The protocol used for the library was 5' RACE. Each TCR library was prepared from about 4,000 ng of total RNA. For each sample, cDNA synthesis was carried out in eight separate reactions using SMARTScribe reverse transcriptase. During cDNA synthesis, unique molecular identifiers containing a 6-nucleotide sample barcode were introduced by template switching. Two nested PCRs of 16 and 9 cycles amplified the TCRalpha and TCRbeta cDNA, and bead purification followed each PCR. Before amplification, cDNA was treated with uracil DNA-glycosylase and purified using the QIAquick PCR purification kit. The second PCR was the step at which Illumina TruSeq-compatible adapters and sample-specific barcodes were added. TapeStation and Qubit were used to check library quality and concentration, and about 5.2 ng of each library went into the pool. Pooled libraries were sequenced on an Illumina HiSeq2500 single-index Rapid Run with 2 x 100 bp reads and custom sequencing primers. The authors processed their data as follows. MiGEC version 1.2.6 was used for UMI-based consensus assembly, which corrected PCR and sequencing errors. MiXCR version 2.1.1 was used to carry out V(D)J alignment, clonotype assembly and CDR3 extraction. Gene usage, clonotype sharing and MAIT/NKT TCR abundance were normalised by analysing the top 1000, 10 000 and 20 000 clonotypes per sample. Diversity was computed as the inverse Simpson index with the vegan R package after downsampling to 27 000 UMIs. Paired Mann-Whitney U tests were applied to discordant twin pairs, with Benjamini-Hochberg correction for multiple testing. Once TCRdb had reprocessed the reads, it stored one entry per CDR3 protein sequence and supplied no DNA. In this record, the V and J calls reflect TCRdb's handling and not the investigators' own analysis. The sample table on file contains a few hundred thousand distinct CDR3 sequences. The ten largest clonotypes hold just over 2.5% of the sample.

Broad study findings and their caveats: Repertoire similarity did not differ between concordant and discordant twins, which could be due to limited statistical power. The analysis was unable to tell different T cell subtypes apart. Compared with healthy twins, IBD patients shared fewer clonotypes with other individuals, and the difference was most pronounced in patients with signs of disease activity. A decrease in TCRbeta repertoire diversity, as measured by inverse Simpson index, was observed in IBD patients compared with their healthy co-twins. Differing immunosuppressive treatments among patients may have added background noise and inter-individual variability to the repertoires. No single strong signal or clonotype linked to IBD turned up in the results, so the idea that one exists was not supported.

Points on this clonotype: It has no known antigen specificity.

A roughly 2.7 ml peripheral blood sample was drawn into PAXgene tubes per donor and stored at -80°C. Without any T cell sorting, total RNA was extracted from whole blood using the PAXgene blood miRNA kit on an automated QIAcube. Deep TCRalpha and TCRbeta repertoire profiling with unique molecular barcoding was performed on peripheral blood of monozygotic twin pairs concordant or discordant for inflammatory bowel disease. Smoking habits were recorded for all twin pairs, and individuals were classified as current, former or never smokers. The CDR1 and CDR2 encoded by the germline V gene (reference sequence) are LGHDT and YNNKEL. From its cysteine to its phenylalanine, the CDR3 spans 15 amino acids. No DNA has been recorded.

The sequenced sample consisted of blood. This clonotype was obtained from a human donor with ulcerative colitis or Crohn's disease, or a healthy co-twin of an affected twin (not recorded which). The sequence is built from TRBV3-1 and TRBJ2-1; the TCRdb call, TRBD1, lacks DNA for checking. The CDR3 amino acid sequence is: CASSPTTGSYNEQFF.